The following is a T cell receptor (beta chain) sequence with its context. This entry comes from a study of blood T cell repertoires in COVID-19. The table came from immunoSEQ multiplex PCR; TCRdb's copy has only in-frame clones and leaves some out. The profile shows 50,000 or so clones, 80% to 90% of them singletons. The TCR sequence derives from a man aged 50 to 59 with active COVID-19. The sequenced material came from peripheral blood.

The CDR3: CARQANVNVGGGTEAFF. CDR3 in DNA: TGTGCCAGACAGGCAAACGTCAATGTGGGGGGGGGCACTGAAGCTTTCTTT. The J gene is TRBJ1-1, the V gene TRBV2, with TRBD1 as a possible D gene (5 bases). The germline V gene has CDR1 SNHLY and CDR2 FYNNEI. V was shortened by 9 bases and J by 4 bases, with 27 bases between the two germline ends. The CDR3 extends over 17 amino acids.